The next 26 T cell receptor beta chains were all read from a single sample in a study of blood T cells in healthy people across ages. It was with a sample-barcoded 5' primer and a J-beta primer mix that a second PCR of roughly 6 to 12 cycles was run. Each CDR3 protein is one row after TCRdb ran MiXCR on the 5' RACE reads. The sample lists 650,000 to 900,000 distinct CDR3 sequences, around 62% occurring once. Sequences were obtained from blood. These receptors came from a man younger than 40 in good health.

V usage is TRBV20-1 and J usage is TRBJ2-4; D perhaps matches TRBD2 (5 bases). The DNA end is a closer match to TRBJ2-5, so the J assignment may be wrong. The CDR3 spans 13 residues. Per the germline V gene, CDR1 is DFQATT and CDR2 is SNEGSKA (reference sequence). DNA of the CDR3: TGCAGTGCTAGGTACGGGATTGAAGAGACCCAGTACTTC. Protein product: CSARYGIEETQYF.

This rearrangement joins TRBV20-1 to TRBJ2-1; 9 bases agree with TRBD2. Trimming took 1 base from V and 12 from J; bases not matched to a gene: 10. Germline assignment: CDR1 DFQATT and CDR2 SNEGSKA (reference sequence). This CDR3 has 14 residues. DNA for the CDR3: TGCAGTGCTAGAGTTAGCGGGGGATCCGGATTGCAGTTCTTC. This translates into CSARVSGGSGLQFF.

The chain uses TRBV14 and TRBJ2-7; D possibly matches TRBD1 or TRBD2 (5 bases each). V lost 3 bases to trimming and J lost 6 bases, with 15 bases between them. There are 14 residues in the CDR3. Germline lookup yields CDR1 SGHDN and CDR2 FVKESK. CDR3 amino acids: CASSHEGRGPEQYF. The CDR3 nucleotides are TGTGCCAGCAGCCACGAGGGGCGAGGTCCCGAGCAGTACTTC.

The rearrangement links TRBV28 to TRBJ1-4, with 7 bases matching TRBD1. The CDR3 has 14 amino acids. The V segment lost 5 bases and the J segment 7 bases; nucleotides outside the gene matches: 7. The germline gives CDR1 MDHEN, CDR2 SYDVKM. CDR3 nucleotide sequence: TGTGCCAGCAGTGGGGACAGCCGGACTGAAAAACTGTTTTTT. Translation: CASSGDSRTEKLFF.

This chain connects TRBV7-8 to TRBJ1-4; 9 bases line up with TRBD1. The germline V gene has CDR1 SGHVS and CDR2 FQNEAQ. The length of the CDR3 is 16 residues. The J segment lost 7 bases and the V segment lost 5 bases, leaving 11 bases of the junction unmatched. CDR3 bases: TGTGCCAGCAGCCCTCGGGACAGGGAGAGGAGTGAAAAACTGTTTTTT. Protein sequence: CASSPRDRERSEKLFF.

V is TRBV4-3 and J is TRBJ1-2, with a weak D call TRBD1 (6 bases). V was clipped by 0 bases and J by 4 bases, with 21 bases between them. Looked up from germline, CDR1 is LGHNA and CDR2 is YSLEER. The CDR3 extends over 18 amino acids. CDR3 nucleotides: TGCGCCAGCAGCCAAGATGTCTTCGGACAGTTCCCCCTCTATGGCTACACCTTC. This encodes CASSQDVFGQFPLYGYTF.

V usage is TRBV9 and J usage is TRBJ2-7; 9 bases line up with TRBD2. The CDR3 contains 15 residues. Germline CDR1 and CDR2: SGDLS and YYNGEE. The V segment lost 4 bases and the J segment 3 bases; nucleotides outside the gene matches: 8. DNA of the CDR3: TGTGCCAGCAGCCCAACGGCGGGGGGGGACTACGAGCAGTACTTC. Protein sequence: CASSPTAGGDYEQYF.

V is TRBV5-1 and J is TRBJ2-3, with D unclear. Germline CDR1 reads SGHRS; CDR2 reads YFSETQ. CDR3 length equals 16 residues. Trimming pared 2 bases from V and 3 bases from J, leaving 16 bases between. CDR3 nucleotide sequence: TGCGCCAGCAGCTTCGCCGGAGTCGCGAGGACAGATACGCAGTATTTT. Translated: CASSFAGVARTDTQYF.

In its sample, this clonotype was seen a few times. The V gene is TRBV5-1, the J gene TRBJ2-5, with D possibly being TRBD2 (5 bases). The CDR3 extends over 15 amino acids. V lost 2 bases, J lost 11 bases, and 22 bases lay in between. Per germline, CDR1 SGHRS and CDR2 YFSETQ. The CDR3 DNA reads as TGCGCCAGCAGCTTTACAGCCGGGCCACCTGGGGAGCAGTACTTC. Protein sequence: CASSFTAGPPGEQYF.

This clonotype has just a few counts. This rearrangement joins TRBV6-2 or TRBV6-3 to TRBJ2-7; D is uncertain. Germline V gene sequence: CDR1 MNHEY, CDR2 SVGEGT. The CDR3 spans 15 residues. Trimming stripped 2 bases from V and 0 bases from J, with 11 bases between. The CDR3 nucleotides read TGTGCCAGCAGTTACAGACGGTACCGCTCCTACGAGCAGTACTTC. This sequence encodes CASSYRRYRSYEQYF.

The V gene is TRBV30, the J gene TRBJ1-6, with 8 bases that match TRBD1. The CDR3 is 13 residues long. The trim removed 0 bases at V and 8 bases at J, leaving 0 bases unmatched. CDR1 is GTSNPN, CDR2 SVGIG, per germline (reference sequence). The CDR3 region has the DNA TGTGCCTGGAGTGTACAGGGGGATTCACCCCTCCACTTT. Amino acid sequence: CAWSVQGDSPLHF.

This clonotype has only a few counts. This chain joins TRBV7-2 and TRBJ2-1, with TRBD2 as a possible D gene (6 bases). Trimming left V 1 base short and J 8 bases short, with 18 bases between. This CDR3 has 16 amino acids. From germline, CDR1 is SGHTA and CDR2 FQGNSA. In DNA, the CDR3 is TGTGCCAGCAGCTTAGACCGGGACTCAGGGTGGGATGAGCAGTTCTTC. It codes for CASSLDRDSGWDEQFF.

This clonotype was seen only a few times. The genes are TRBV12-3 or TRBV12-4 and TRBJ2-1, with 10 nucleotides matching TRBD1. Losses at the gene ends were 5 bases for V and 4 bases for J; bases not matched to a gene: 20. CDR3 length: 20 residues. The DNA of the CDR3 is TGTGCCAGCAGTGCCAGGGGACAGGGGAACCAGCGGGGGCCATACAATGAGCAGTTCTTC. Its translation: CASSARGQGNQRGPYNEQFF.

J is TRBJ2-1 and V is TRBV6-5; TRBD2 might be the D (6 bases). There are 15 residues in the CDR3. Germline loops: CDR1 MNHEY, CDR2 SVGAGI. V lost 8 bases and J lost 2, with 16 bases in between. The CDR3 DNA reads as TGTGCCAGCCAACTCGGGGCGGGGCCCTACAATGAGCAGTTCTTC. It yields the protein CASQLGAGPYNEQFF.

The chain uses TRBV20-1 and TRBJ2-7; D is perhaps TRBD2 (6 bases). This CDR3 comprises 15 residues. Germline CDR1 DFQATT, CDR2 SNEGSKA (reference sequence). With 4 bases removed from V and 0 bases from J, the gap between germline ends came to 16 bases. DNA of the CDR3: TGCAGTGCTATCGCGGGGCGGGTGAGCTCCTACGAGCAGTACTTC. It is translated as CSAIAGRVSSYEQYF.

This chain connects TRBV3-1 to TRBJ2-1; D remains unclear. Per germline, CDR1 LGHDT and CDR2 YNNKEL (reference sequence). Deletions cut 4 bases from V and 2 bases from J, with 9 bases between. The CDR3 length is 14 residues. CDR3 nucleotides: TGTGCCAGCAGCCCCGCCAAGACCTACAATGAGCAGTTCTTC. Its translation: CASSPAKTYNEQFF.

This sequence joins TRBV4-1 and TRBJ2-7; 9 bases map to TRBD1. Germline V gene lookup returns CDR1 MGHRA and CDR2 YSYEKL. With V trimmed by 0 bases and J by 2 bases, 11 bases remained unmatched. This CDR3 spans 18 amino acids. Written as DNA, the CDR3 is TGCGCCAGCAGCCAAGAAGAGGGAGGGACAGGGCCCCCCTACGAGCAGTACTTC. Protein product: CASSQEEGGTGPPYEQYF.

The chain recombines TRBV28 with TRBJ2-1; TRBD2 matches at 16 bases. The trim removed 8 bases at V and 0 bases at J, leaving 4 bases unmatched. The length of the CDR3 is 17 residues. The germline CDR1 and CDR2 sequences are MDHEN and SYDVKM. The CDR3 protein is CASLGLAGGSSYNEQFF. In nucleotides, the CDR3 is TGTGCCAGCTTGGGACTAGCGGGGGGGAGCTCCTACAATGAGCAGTTCTTC. Full variable domain (outside the CDR3, taken from reference TRBV28 and TRBJ2-1): DVKVTQSSRYLVKRTGEKVFLECVQDMDHENMFWYRQDPGLGLRLIYFSYDVKMKEKGDIPEGYSVSREKKERFSLILESASTNQTSMYLCASLGLAGGSSYNEQFFGPGTRLTVL.

V usage is TRBV10-3 and J usage is TRBJ2-1; 10 bases agree with TRBD2. Germline loops: CDR1 ENHRY, CDR2 SYGVKD. The V gene end was trimmed by 10 bases and the J gene end by 6 bases; junction bases not matched to a gene: 9. The CDR3 covers 14 residues. CDR3: CATNPGLARNEQFF. The CDR3 bases are TGTGCCACCAACCCGGGACTAGCGCGCAATGAGCAGTTCTTC.

The chain links TRBV28 to TRBJ2-1, with a weak D call TRBD2 (6 bases). V shed 4 bases and J shed 6 bases, with 19 bases lying between them. The CDR3 runs to 16 residues. CDR1 is MDHEN and CDR2 is SYDVKM in the germline V gene. CDR3 sequence: CASSSRLKAGPNEQFF. CDR3 nucleotide sequence: TGTGCCAGCAGTTCCCGCCTCAAAGCGGGCCCCAATGAGCAGTTCTTC.

CDR3 amino acids: CSASPPDSYGYTF. CDR3 coding DNA: TGCAGTGCTAGTCCCCCGGACAGCTATGGCTACACCTTC. The chain recombines TRBV20-1 with TRBJ1-2; D is possibly TRBD1 (6 bases). V lost 3 bases, J lost 4 bases, and 12 bases lay in between. The germline V gene has CDR1 DFQATT and CDR2 SNEGSKA (reference sequence). The CDR3 loop spans 13 amino acids.

This chain uses TRBV5-5 with TRBJ2-1; D is possibly TRBD1 or TRBD2 (8 bases each). The germline CDR1 and CDR2 sequences are SGHKS and YYEKEE (reference sequence). This CDR3 has 18 residues. Trimming stripped 0 bases from V and 2 bases from J, with 18 bases between. In DNA form, the CDR3 reads TGTGCCAGCAGCTTGGGGACAGGGTCGGGACTAGCCTACAATGAGCAGTTCTTC. This translates into CASSLGTGSGLAYNEQFF. The whole variable domain, filled in from reference TRBV5-5 and TRBJ2-1, reads DAGVTQSPTHLIKTRGQQVTLRCSPISGHKSVSWYQQVLGQGPQFIFQYYEKEERGRGNFPDRFSARQFPNYSSELNVNALLLGDSALYLCASSLGTGSGLAYNEQFFGPGTRLTVL.

The chain combines TRBV20-1 with TRBJ2-5; 8 bases align to TRBD1. This CDR3 region has 13 residues. Germline V CDR1 and CDR2: DFQATT, SNEGSKA (reference sequence). V lost 7 bases to trimming and J lost 11 bases; unmatched junction nucleotides: 15. The CDR3 sequence: CSDIGTGGNEQYF. The CDR3 nucleotides read TGCAGTGATATTGGGACAGGAGGCAATGAGCAGTACTTC.

V is TRBV28 and J is TRBJ2-7; no definite D call. The J call may be wrong; the DNA end is better matched by TRBJ2-5. This CDR3 comprises 15 residues. Germline V gene lookup returns CDR1 MDHEN and CDR2 SYDVKM. The CDR3 protein is CASSFPSIKEETQYF. The CDR3 region has the DNA TGTGCCAGCAGCTTCCCATCCATAAAGGAAGAGACCCAGTACTTC.

The chain couples TRBV20-1 to TRBJ1-2; 7 nucleotides match TRBD1. The CDR3 is made up of 15 amino acids. Germline V gene sequence: CDR1 DFQATT, CDR2 SNEGSKA (reference sequence). Trimming at V came to 0 bases and at J to 4 bases, leaving 8 bases not matched to a gene. The CDR3: CSARDGETGFYGYTF. The CDR3 bases are TGCAGTGCTAGAGATGGGGAGACAGGGTTCTATGGCTACACCTTC.

The rearrangement uses TRBV6-5 and TRBJ2-1, with 7 positions matching TRBD2. Germline V gene lookup returns CDR1 MNHEY and CDR2 SVGAGI. The CDR3 has 14 residues. Losses at the gene ends were 2 bases for V and 13 bases for J; bases not matched to a gene: 11. The CDR3 DNA follows: TGTGCCAGCAGTTACCGGCTAGTGGGGGGGGACCAGTTCTTC. This sequence encodes CASSYRLVGGDQFF.